The clone carrying this T cell receptor (beta chain) has just a few counts. This sample's time point: healthy volunteer bleed at 2 weeks. Total RNA extraction was carried out from unfractionated whole blood. The entry originates in a study of human T cells and chemical hapten exposure. TCRdb ran MiXCR on the RACE reads and lists one entry per CDR3 protein. This repertoire shows approximately 44,000 distinct CDR3 sequences, 4.4% found once; its top ten account for around 5.8%. V was cut by 8 bases and J by 2 bases, with 16 bases left in between. The CDR3 contains 14 residues. The germline CDR1 and CDR2 sequences are LNHDA and SQIVND (reference sequence).

The V gene is TRBV19, the J gene TRBJ2-7; perhaps TRBD2 as D (6 bases). The clonotype comes from a human donor in good health. Some clones in this sample may be carry-over from other donors' samples. Sequencing input: whole blood. The CDR3, as DNA: TGTGCCAGTGTCTCCGGGACTCCCCCCTACGAGCAGTACTTC. Translating it yields CASVSGTPPYEQYF.